The rows below give T cell receptor beta chains drawn from one sample of a study of T cells in Graves' hyperthyroidism and ophthalmopathy. TCRdb passed the multiplex PCR reads through MiXCR, listing each CDR3 protein once. This table holds roughly 840,000 distinct CDR3 sequences, over 35% found once. The sample comprised blood. All receptors come from a young man with Graves' hyperthyroidism. The CDR3 runs from the conserved cysteine through the conserved F or W. A D gene is named only where the DNA matches it firmly. Clone size is not always given. Where it is, it says once, few, many or a class for expanded clones.

.,.,TRBJ2-5,TRBV29-1,TGCAGCCAAGATGGGACGGTCCGAGAGACCCAGTACTTC,CSQDGTVRETQYF
TRBD1,.,TRBJ1-1,TRBV7-9,TGTGCCAGCACCCCCCTGACAGGGGCTGAAGCTTTCTTT,CASTPLTGAEAFF
.,few,TRBJ1-2,TRBV14,TGTGCCAGCAGCCAAGAGCCGGAACAGGGAGATGGCTACACCTTC,CASSQEPEQGDGYTF
.,.,TRBJ2-7,TRBV7-2,TGTGCCAGCAGCTTGGACGGCAGGCAGTACTTC,CASSLDGRQYF
.,.,TRBJ1-1,TRBV14,TGTGCCAGCGGCCCAGAACCTCGGAACACTGAAGCTTTCTTT,CASGPEPRNTEAFF
.,.,TRBJ1-1,TRBV6-1,TGTGCCAGCAGTGAAGCGCGGGGGAAGGGTGAAGCTTTCTTT,CASSEARGKGEAFF
.,.,TRBJ1-1,TRBV12-3/TRBV12-4,TGTGCCAGCAGTCATGATGATTACAGGACGGACACTGAAGCTTTCTTT,CASSHDDYRTDTEAFF
.,.,TRBJ1-1,TRBV4-2,TGTGCCAGCGCCCCGCAGGGACAAAATTGGGAAGCTTTCTTT,CASAPQGQNWEAFF
.,many,TRBJ1-2,TRBV15,TGTGCCACCAGTGGAGGGGTAACTAACTATGGCTACACCTTC,CATSGGVTNYGYTF
.,.,TRBJ2-4,TRBV9,TGTGCCAGCAGCGTAGATGGGAACATTCAGTACTTC,CASSVDGNIQYF
.,.,TRBJ1-2,TRBV13,TGTGCCAGCAGCCAGGACAGTGCTAACTATGGCTACACCTTC,CASSQDSANYGYTF
TRBD1,few,TRBJ2-7,TRBV6-1,TGTGCCAGCAGTGAACTCGGGACAGTCAAGCAGTACTTC,CASSELGTVKQYF
TRBD2,.,TRBJ2-2,TRBV7-2,TGTGCCAGCATTTACCGGACTAGCAGGAACACCGGGGAGCTGTTTTTT,CASIYRTSRNTGELFF
.,.,TRBJ2-6,TRBV7-9,TGTGCCAGCAGCTTAAGGGGACACGGGAACACTGAAGCTTTC,CASSLRGHGNTEAF
TRBD1,few,TRBJ1-1,TRBV7-2,TGTGCCAGCAGCTTATGGAACAGGGGTGCTTCCACTGAAGCTTTCTTT,CASSLWNRGASTEAFF
.,few,TRBJ1-2,TRBV25-1,TGTGCCACCAGCGGACGCGGACAAAACCGCTATGGCTACACCTTC,CATSGRGQNRYGYTF
.,.,TRBJ1-1,TRBV2,TGTGCCAGCAGTGAAGTAAAAGGGGGTACTAGGGGTACTGAAGCTTTCTTT,CASSEVKGGTRGTEAFF
.,many,TRBJ1-5,TRBV2,TGTGCCAGCACTTTAGGGGAAGGTGCCGGGCAGCCCCAGCATTTT,CASTLGEGAGQPQHF
TRBD2,.,TRBJ2-7,TRBV19,TGTGCCAGTAGTATGGGGACTAGCGGGAGGATCTACGAGCAGTACTTC,CASSMGTSGRIYEQYF
.,many,TRBJ2-6,TRBV7-2,TGTGCCAGCAGCTTAGTAGTCAGGGGAAGCTCTGGGGCCAACGTCCTGACTTTC,CASSLVVRGSSGANVLTF
TRBD1,few,TRBJ2-7,TRBV7-3,TGTGCCAGCAGCTTCTCACCGGGACAGGCCTTGTCCGAGCAGTACTTC,CASSFSPGQALSEQYF
TRBD1,few,TRBJ1-4,TRBV12-3/TRBV12-4,TGTGCCAGCAGTCCTAACAGGGGACCCCTCGGGGAAAAACTGTTTTTT,CASSPNRGPLGEKLFF
TRBD1,.,TRBJ2-5,TRBV7-9,TGTGCCAGCAGCTTAGGGCTGGACAGGGACCAAGAGACCCAGTACTTC,CASSLGLDRDQETQYF
TRBD1,many,TRBJ2-7,TRBV7-2,TGTGCCAGCAGCTTTGTGGGGACAGCTTACGAGCAGTACTTC,CASSFVGTAYEQYF
.,.,TRBJ2-7,TRBV4-1,TGCGCCAGCAGCCAAGAAGTGGTGCAGTCCTACGAGCAGTACTTC,CASSQEVVQSYEQYF
.,.,TRBJ1-1,TRBV27,TGTGCCAGCAGCACCAGGGGCTCTGAAGCTTTCTTT,CASSTRGSEAFF
.,many,TRBJ1-4,TRBV10-3,TGTGCCATCAGAGCAGGGAACGAAGGGGAAAAACTGTTTTTT,CAIRAGNEGEKLFF
.,.,TRBJ2-7,TRBV5-4,TGTGCCAGCAGCTTGGGGTGGGCAGGGAAAAACGAGCAGTACTTC,CASSLGWAGKNEQYF
TRBD1,many,TRBJ2-2,TRBV15,TGTGCCACCAGCAGGGACAGGGAGCAAGGAGGGGAGCTGTTTTTT,CATSRDREQGGELFF